The 26 T cell receptor beta chains in this list originate from one sample, sequenced in a study of radiotherapy plus CTLA-4 blockade in lung cancer. Using immunoSEQ multiplex PCR, the repertoire was profiled, and TCRdb retains in-frame clones only, with some absent. The sample shows over 75,000 clones, 83% of them seen only once. The sample was peripheral blood, taken from a patient treated with radiotherapy plus ipilimumab. Receptor source: a human donor with non-small cell lung cancer who had stable disease on radiotherapy plus ipilimumab.

The V and J genes are TRBV6-1 and TRBJ2-3; 7 nucleotides match TRBD1. The CDR3 spans 19 residues. CDR1 is MNHNS and CDR2 is SASEGT in the germline V gene. After removal of 1 base from V and 0 bases from J, the junction contained 13 bases not matched to a gene. The CDR3 sequence: CASSEGSRGGQASTDTQYF. In DNA form, the CDR3 reads TGTGCCAGCAGTGAAGGTTCAAGGGGCGGACAGGCTAGCACAGATACGCAGTATTTT.

The chain employs TRBV7-3 and TRBJ2-7; the D gene is possibly TRBD1 (6 bases). Germline-derived CDR1 and CDR2 are SGHTA and FQGTGA. V was shortened by 4 bases and J by 2 bases, with 15 bases between the two germline ends. The length of the CDR3 is 15 residues. The CDR3 DNA sequence: TGTGCCAGCAGCTCCGGACAGATACCTCCCTACGAGCAGTACTTC. As protein: CASSSGQIPPYEQYF.

The chain recombines TRBV29-1 with TRBJ2-7; D unclear. V was shortened by 5 bases and J by 7 bases, with 9 bases between the two germline ends. This CDR3 is 10 amino acids long. The germline gives CDR1 SQVTM, CDR2 ANQGSEA. CDR3 amino acids: CSVTEREQYF. Here the CDR3 DNA reads TGCAGCGTTACGGAGAGAGAGCAGTACTTC.

The CDR3 sequence: CASSFQESSYEQYF. CDR3 nucleotides: TGTGCCAGCAGTTTTCAGGAGAGCTCCTACGAGCAGTACTTC. This chain joins TRBV28 and TRBJ2-7; D is ambiguous. Germline V gene data show CDR1 as MDHEN and CDR2 as SYDVKM. Trimming stripped 3 bases from V and 0 bases from J, with 9 bases between. This CDR3 is 14 amino acids long.

This clone was detected a few times. This sequence joins TRBV14 and TRBJ2-4; D is perhaps TRBD2 (5 bases). V gave up 4 bases and J gave up 5 bases, with 9 bases separating them. This CDR3 has 13 residues. CDR1 SGHDN and CDR2 FVKESK come from the germline V gene. The CDR3 coding sequence is TGTGCCAGCAGCCGGGCCGGGGAAAACATTCAGTACTTC. Its translation: CASSRAGENIQYF.

V and J are TRBV5-6 and TRBJ1-2; D possibly corresponds to TRBD1 (5 bases). This CDR3 is 14 amino acids long. Germline-derived CDR1 and CDR2 are SGHDT and YYEEEE. V shed 2 bases and J shed 2 bases, with 10 bases lying between them. The CDR3 region has the DNA TGTGCCAGCAGCTTCGAGACAGAGAACTATGGCTACACCTTC. It yields the protein CASSFETENYGYTF. Full variable domain (missing parts from reference TRBV5-6 and TRBJ1-2): DAGVTQSPTHLIKTRGQQVTLRCSPKSGHDTVSWYQQALGQGPQFIFQYYEEEERQRGNFPDRFSGHQFPNYSSELNVNALLLGDSALYLCASSFETENYGYTFGSGTRLTVV.

The rearrangement links TRBV5-6 to TRBJ2-3, with unresolved D. The germline CDR1 and CDR2 sequences are SGHDT and YYEEEE. Trimming stripped 4 bases from V and 6 bases from J, with 6 bases between. This CDR3 is 11 amino acids long. The CDR3 DNA sequence: TGTGCCAGCAGCCTGGGGGATACGCAGTATTTT. Encoded protein: CASSLGDTQYF.

The chain combines TRBV5-8 with TRBJ2-7; a weak D match, TRBD1 (5 bases). The length of the CDR3 is 12 residues. V was clipped by 0 bases and J by 6 bases, with 7 bases between them. The germline V gene has CDR1 SGHTS and CDR2 YDEGEE. This chain's CDR3 is CASSLAGREQYF. The CDR3 bases are TGTGCCAGCAGCTTGGCAGGGCGCGAGCAGTACTTC.

The V and J genes are TRBV10-2 and TRBJ1-6, with D unclear. Trimming removed 0 bases at V and 7 bases at J, with 10 bases between. CDR1 is WSHSY and CDR2 is SAAADI in the germline V gene. The CDR3 consists of 15 residues. As DNA, the CDR3 is TGCGCCAGCAGTGAGTCCGTCGTTGGGAATTCACCCCTCCACTTT. It translates to CASSESVVGNSPLHF.

This clone was seen more than once but under ten times. The chain links TRBV7-3 to TRBJ2-1, with D tentatively TRBD1 or TRBD2 (5 bases each). CDR1 is SGHTA and CDR2 is FQGTGA in the germline V gene. Trimming stripped 4 bases from V and 12 bases from J, with 19 bases between. The CDR3 totals 14 residues. CDR3 amino acids: CASSSPTSRDGQFF. CDR3 in DNA: TGTGCCAGCAGCTCACCGACCTCCAGGGACGGGCAGTTCTTC.

The chain recombines TRBV30 with TRBJ1-2, with D possibly matching TRBD1 (6 bases). From germline, CDR1 is GTSNPN and CDR2 SVGIG (reference sequence). This CDR3 comprises 16 residues. The ends were cut back, 0 bases at V and 7 bases at J, with 21 bases in the middle. In nucleotides, the CDR3 is TGTGCCTGGAGTGTACGGGACATCTCACGCAGCCTTGGCTACACCTTC. Translated: CAWSVRDISRSLGYTF.

On this clone: One end of the junction fails to match germline, which may point to a read error. This rearrangement joins TRBV10-3 to TRBJ1-2, with D unresolved. This CDR3 has 12 residues. In germline, CDR1 is ENHRY, CDR2 SYGVKD. The DNA of the CDR3 is TGTGCCAGCAGTGATCTTCCCTCTTTCTACACCTTC. The encoded protein is CASSDLPSFYTF.

This clone was detected a few times. This rearrangement joins TRBV29-1 to TRBJ2-3; D gene uncertain. Germline values: CDR1 SQVTM, CDR2 ANQGSEA. The CDR3 has 13 residues. The V and J ends lost 6 bases and 0 bases respectively, with 10 bases between them. The CDR3 loop reads CSVPTPSTDTQYF. CDR3 coding DNA: TGCAGCGTGCCGACGCCTAGCACAGATACGCAGTATTTT.

The rearrangement links TRBV9 to TRBJ2-7; tentatively, D is TRBD2 (5 bases). CDR3 length: 13 residues. Germline V gene lookup returns CDR1 SGDLS and CDR2 YYNGEE. The V and J ends lost 3 bases and 3 bases respectively, with 10 bases between them. The CDR3 loop is CASSGTRGYEQYF. The CDR3 coding sequence is TGTGCCAGCAGCGGGACTCGCGGCTACGAGCAGTACTTC. The variable domain in full, with the rest retrieved from reference TRBV9 and TRBJ2-7, is DSGVTQTPKHLITATGQRVTLRCSPRSGDLSVYWYQQSLDQGLQFLIQYYNGEERAKGNILERFSAQQFPDLHSELNLSSLELGDSALYFCASSGTRGYEQYFGPGTRLTVT.

The rearrangement joins TRBV5-1 to TRBJ2-1; 10 nucleotides agree with TRBD2. Germline lookup yields CDR1 SGHRS and CDR2 YFSETQ. CDR3 size: 15 residues. Unmatched junction bases numbered 10, after V lost 4 bases and J lost 9 bases. CDR3 residues: CASSPRQRGGGEQFF. The CDR3 DNA reads TGCGCCAGCAGCCCTCGACAGCGGGGGGGCGGTGAGCAGTTCTTC.

The chain is built from TRBV19 and TRBJ1-2; D not certain. From germline, CDR1 is LNHDA and CDR2 SQIVND (reference sequence). The V end was cut by 3 bases, the J end by 6 bases, with 8 bases between. CDR3 length equals 12 residues. The DNA for the CDR3 is TGTGCCAGTAGTATTGGGGTCGATGGCTACACCTTC. Residues: CASSIGVDGYTF.

The CDR3 protein is CATSRDYLVGVRVLSGETQYF. The DNA for the CDR3 is TGTGCCACCAGCAGAGATTATCTTGTGGGGGTCAGGGTGTTATCAGGAGAGACCCAGTACTTC. The V and J genes are TRBV15 and TRBJ2-5; the D call may be TRBD1 or TRBD2 (5 bases each). Trimming removed 0 bases at V and 4 bases at J, with 30 bases between. Germline V gene lookup returns CDR1 LNHNV and CDR2 YYDKDF (reference sequence). The CDR3 contains 21 residues.

This chain connects TRBV5-1 to TRBJ2-3, with 7 bases matching TRBD1. CDR1 and CDR2 from the germline V gene are SGHRS and YFSETQ. V dropped 0 bases and J dropped 6; count of bases not matched to a gene: 7. The CDR3 consists of 15 residues. The CDR3, as DNA: TGCGCCAGCAGCTTGGGACAGGGATTCAAGGATACGCAGTATTTT. Its protein is CASSLGQGFKDTQYF.

The V gene is TRBV2, the J gene TRBJ2-3; TRBD1 aligns across 8 bases. CDR1 is SNHLY, CDR2 FYNNEI, per germline. The CDR3 is 15 residues long. With 5 bases clipped from V and 3 bases from J, the junction kept 7 bases outside the gene matches. CDR3 region: CASSFDRGPTDTQYF. The CDR3 nucleotides are TGTGCCAGCAGTTTCGACAGGGGACCTACAGATACGCAGTATTTT.

This clone is a singleton in its sample. The rearrangement joins TRBV7-2 to TRBJ1-2; 10 bases are a match to TRBD1. V lost 5 bases and J lost 4; bases outside the gene matches: 4. CDR1 is SGHTA, CDR2 FQGNSA, per germline. The CDR3 covers 14 residues. CDR3 nucleotides: TGTGCCAGCAGCGACCGGACAGGGGGCTATGGCTACACCTTC. This sequence encodes CASSDRTGGYGYTF.

This clone was seen repeatedly, ten times or more. The chain links TRBV6-1 to TRBJ1-2; D ambiguous. CDR3 length: 13 amino acids. V lost 10 bases to trimming and J lost 4 bases, with 16 bases between them. CDR1 and CDR2 (germline): MNHNS, SASEGT. As DNA, the CDR3 is TGTGCCACCCCCGGGAGAAGTTTCTATGGCTACACCTTC. Its translation is CATPGRSFYGYTF.

This clone was detected only once. J is TRBJ2-7 and V is TRBV11-2; D not resolved. This CDR3 contains 15 residues. Trimming took 3 bases from V and 0 from J, leaving 12 bases between them. Per the germline V gene, CDR1 is SGHAT and CDR2 is FQNNGV. The CDR3 spells CASSFSQVNSYEQYF. CDR3 nucleotide sequence: TGTGCCAGCAGCTTTAGCCAGGTTAACTCCTACGAGCAGTACTTC.

The V and J genes are TRBV7-2 and TRBJ2-5, with TRBD2 identical over 12 bases. CDR1 is SGHTA, CDR2 FQGNSA, per germline. The V segment lost 6 bases and the J segment 4 bases; nucleotides outside the gene matches: 6. The CDR3 contains 15 residues. The CDR3 DNA reads as TGTGCCAGCAGGGATCCGGGACTAGCGGGAGAGACCCAGTACTTC. Its translation: CASRDPGLAGETQYF.

V gene TRBV11-2 combines with J gene TRBJ1-2, with D possibly being TRBD1 (5 bases). V shed 4 bases and J shed 3 bases, with 12 bases lying between them. CDR1 SGHAT and CDR2 FQNNGV come from the germline V gene. CDR3 length: 14 amino acids. Here the CDR3 reads CASSSTAGDYGYTF. In DNA form, the CDR3 reads TGTGCCAGCAGCTCTACAGCGGGGGACTATGGCTACACCTTC.

The chain employs TRBV28 and TRBJ2-7; either TRBD1 or TRBD2 may supply D (6 bases each). Germline V gene sequence: CDR1 MDHEN, CDR2 SYDVKM. The ends were cut back, 6 bases at V and 0 bases at J, with 9 bases in the middle. The CDR3 loop spans 13 amino acids. The CDR3 loop is CASREGGSYEQYF. Here the CDR3 DNA reads TGTGCCAGCAGGGAGGGGGGCTCCTACGAGCAGTACTTC.

In this sample, this clone turned up a few times. The rearrangement joins TRBV5-6 to TRBJ1-5; tentative D call: TRBD1 (5 bases). The V gene's germline CDR1 is SGHDT and CDR2 YYEEEE. The V end was cut by 0 bases, the J end by 4 bases, with 8 bases between. The CDR3 has 14 residues. The CDR3 bases are TGTGCCAGCAGCTTGGGGGGCAGTAATCAGCCCCAGCATTTT. Protein: CASSLGGSNQPQHF.